The 22 T cell receptor beta chains listed next were all sequenced from one sample in a study of identical twins. TCRdb reanalysed the 5' RACE reads using MiXCR and keeps one entry per CDR3 protein. Seen here are 450,000 or so distinct CDR3 sequences, more than 20% observed once, and the top ten hold about 2.7%. This sample also belongs to another study, concerning T cells expressing NK-cell markers.

The sample taken for sequencing was CD4+ T cells sorted from blood. These receptors were obtained from a woman younger than 30 in good health.

The chain employs TRBV12-3 or TRBV12-4 and TRBJ2-7; D is tentatively TRBD1 or TRBD2 (5 bases each). This CDR3 has 16 residues. The V end lost 5 bases, the J end lost 6 bases, and 23 bases lay between the germline ends. The CDR3 loop is CASSDSFVGNQLEQYF. The CDR3 nucleotides read TGTGCCAGCAGTGACAGTTTTGTCGGGAATCAGCTCGAGCAGTACTTC.

This chain uses TRBV21-1 with TRBJ2-3; the table names TRBD1, a call not compared with the DNA. TRBV21-1 is tagged as a pseudogene. This CDR3 is built from 17 residues. CDR3 region: CASSEGGKTFSTDTQYF. CDR3 coding DNA: TGTGCCAGCAGCGAAGGGGGGAAGACTTTTAGCACAGATACGCAGTATTTT.

This clonotype was counted once. The V call is TRBV12-3 or TRBV12-4, the J call TRBJ1-1; 8 nucleotides match TRBD1. The CDR3 has 13 residues. After removal of 5 bases from V and 7 bases from J, the junction contained 6 bases not matched to a gene. For the CDR3, the DNA is TGTGCCAGCAGTCCGCGGACAGGGAATGAAGCTTTCTTT. Translation: CASSPRTGNEAFF.

J is TRBJ2-7 and V is TRBV5-5; TRBD1 might be the D (5 bases). Germline CDR1 is SGHKS and CDR2 is YYEKEE (reference sequence). The CDR3 loop spans 13 amino acids. V was pared by 2 bases and J by 2 bases, with 8 bases between. The CDR3 loop reads CASSLQAPYEQYF. DNA for the CDR3: TGTGCCAGCAGCTTACAGGCCCCCTACGAGCAGTACTTC.

The chain employs TRBV3-1 and TRBJ2-1; D tentatively fits TRBD1 or TRBD2 (5 bases each). The CDR3 is 15 amino acids. The germline V and J ends were trimmed by 0 bases and 8 bases, with 14 bases remaining between them. CDR1 is LGHDT, CDR2 YNNKEL, per germline (reference sequence). The DNA for the CDR3 is TGTGCCAGCAGCCAAGAGTGGGACCGTTTCTATGAGCAGTTCTTC. Its protein is CASSQEWDRFYEQFF.

The V gene is TRBV14, the J gene TRBJ2-1, with TRBD2 matching over 8 bases. Trimming cost V 4 bases and J 0 bases; bases outside gene matches: 5. The CDR3 consists of 16 residues. Looked up from germline, CDR1 is SGHDN and CDR2 is FVKESK. Here the CDR3 DNA reads TGTGCCAGCAGCCGGGAAAGCGGGAGCTCCTACAATGAGCAGTTCTTC. Translating it yields CASSRESGSSYNEQFF.

This clonotype was recorded once. This chain uses TRBV7-2 with TRBJ2-3; 8 bases match TRBD2. V shed 1 base and J 4 bases; nucleotides not matched to a gene: 4. The CDR3 has 15 amino acids. Germline-derived CDR1 and CDR2 are SGHTA and FQGNSA. CDR3 sequence reads: CASSLEAGGADTQYF. CDR3 DNA sequence: TGTGCCAGCAGCTTAGAGGCGGGAGGTGCAGATACGCAGTATTTT.

This chain links TRBV3-1 with TRBJ2-1, with 7 positions matching TRBD2. CDR1 is LGHDT, CDR2 YNNKEL, per germline (reference sequence). There are 14 residues in the CDR3. The junction had 9 bases not matched to a gene; V was cut back by 5 bases and J by 8 bases. The chain's CDR3 is CASSYSGERHEQFF. The CDR3 bases are TGTGCCAGCAGCTACAGCGGGGAACGGCATGAGCAGTTCTTC.

This clonotype was seen more than once but under ten times. The rearrangement uses TRBV7-2 and TRBJ2-2; D tentatively fits TRBD1 or TRBD2 (5 bases each). The CDR3 length is 14 residues. Between the trimmed V and J ends, which lost 3 bases and 7 bases, there was a span of 12 bases. The germline V gene encodes CDR1 SGHTA and CDR2 FQGNSA. CDR3 coding DNA: TGTGCCAGCAGCTTGTATGGGGGTAGCGGGGAGCTGTTTTTT. It translates to CASSLYGGSGELFF.

The chain has TRBV5-6 and TRBJ1-1; TRBD1 agrees at 7 bases. Germline CDR1 is SGHDT and CDR2 is YYEEEE. The V and J ends lost 4 bases and 4 bases, in that order; junction bases with no gene match: 7. The CDR3 is 14 amino acids. The CDR3 nucleotides are TGTGCCAGCAGCCGGAGGGGGCCGGGCACTGAAGCTTTCTTT. Translated: CASSRRGPGTEAFF.

J is TRBJ1-5 and V is TRBV19, with D possibly matching TRBD1 (5 bases). Germline CDR1 and CDR2: LNHDA and SQIVND (reference sequence). Deletions cut 3 bases from V and 3 bases from J, with 6 bases between. The CDR3 extends over 13 amino acids. CDR3 loop: CASSIRVNQPQHF. DNA for the CDR3: TGTGCCAGTAGTATCAGGGTCAATCAGCCCCAGCATTTT.

The chain combines TRBV6-5 with TRBJ1-1; TRBD1 aligns across 9 bases. V lost 4 bases, J lost 5 bases, and 8 bases stayed unmatched. This CDR3 contains 15 residues. Per germline, CDR1 MNHEY and CDR2 SVGAGI. DNA of the CDR3: TGTGCCAGCAGTTCCCCCTACAGGGGGCAAACTGAAGCTTTCTTT. It codes for CASSSPYRGQTEAFF.

This clonotype has just a few counts. The chain uses TRBV7-2 and TRBJ1-2; no reliable D call. There are 13 residues in the CDR3. V was trimmed by 5 bases and J by 2 bases, leaving 9 bases between them. CDR1 and CDR2 (germline): SGHTA, FQGNSA. CDR3 region: CASSALANYGYTF. The CDR3 coding sequence is TGTGCCAGCAGCGCCTTGGCCAACTATGGCTACACCTTC. Full variable domain (remainder filled in from reference TRBV7-2 and TRBJ1-2): GAGVSQSPSNKVTEKGKDVELRCDPISGHTALYWYRQSLGQGLEFLIYFQGNSAPDKSGLPSDRFSAERTGGSVSTLTIQRTQQEDSAVYLCASSALANYGYTFGSGTRLTVV.

The J gene is TRBJ2-7, the V gene TRBV12-3 or TRBV12-4; D not resolved. The V end lost 2 bases, the J end lost 7 bases, and 9 bases lay between the germline ends. This CDR3 has 12 residues. Here the CDR3 reads CASSLTRREQYF. CDR3 sequence (DNA): TGTGCCAGCAGTTTAACCCGTCGGGAGCAGTACTTC.

This clonotype was seen a few times. V and J are TRBV28 and TRBJ1-1; 7 nucleotides align to TRBD1. The CDR3 contains 11 residues. V gave up 5 bases and J gave up 11 bases; unmatched junction bases: 5. CDR1 is MDHEN and CDR2 is SYDVKM in the germline V gene. The CDR3 DNA sequence: TGTGCCAGCAGTCGCAGGGGGGGCGCTTTCTTT. Its protein is CASSRRGGAFF.

The chain employs TRBV24-1 and TRBJ1-2; no clear D. The CDR3 loop spans 13 amino acids. V dropped 2 bases and J dropped 8 bases, with 11 bases sitting between them. The germline V gene has CDR1 KGHDR and CDR2 SFDVKD. The CDR3 DNA follows: TGTGCCACCAGTGATTCCGTAGCAGGCGGCTACACCTTC. Translating it yields CATSDSVAGGYTF.

This clonotype was counted only a few times. The rearrangement links TRBV15 to TRBJ2-1; D is ambiguous. This CDR3 contains 14 residues. Deletions cut 1 base from V and 8 bases from J, with 12 bases between. The V gene's germline CDR1 is LNHNV and CDR2 YYDKDF (reference sequence). The CDR3 spells CATSRVSGFYEQFF. Written as DNA, the CDR3 is TGTGCCACCAGCAGAGTCAGTGGATTTTATGAGCAGTTCTTC.

This chain joins TRBV11-2 and TRBJ1-4, with D possibly being TRBD1 (6 bases). The CDR3 is 14 amino acids. Germline CDR1 and CDR2: SGHAT and FQNNGV. The ends were cut back, 2 bases at V and 8 bases at J, with 12 bases in the middle. The CDR3 DNA sequence: TGTGCCAGCAGCTTATCACAGGGTTGGGAAAAACTGTTTTTT. Translating gives CASSLSQGWEKLFF. Supplemented by reference TRBV11-2 and TRBJ1-4, the full variable domain reads EAGVAQSPRYKIIEKRQSVAFWCNPISGHATLYWYQQILGQGPKLLIQFQNNGVVDDSQLPKDRFSAERLKGVDSTLKIQPAKLEDSAVYLCASSLSQGWEKLFFGSGTQLSVL.

The rearrangement links TRBV12-3 or TRBV12-4 to TRBJ2-1; 8 bases fit TRBD2. The V segment lost 8 bases and the J segment 0 bases; nucleotides outside the gene matches: 9. The CDR3 covers 16 residues. The CDR3 protein is CASLLSGASSYNEQFF. For the CDR3, the DNA is TGTGCCAGCCTGCTTAGCGGGGCTAGCTCCTACAATGAGCAGTTCTTC.

This clonotype appeared a few times. The chain combines TRBV5-4 with TRBJ2-3; D is ambiguous. Looked up from germline, CDR1 is SGHNT and CDR2 is YYREEE (reference sequence). The CDR3 runs to 14 residues. With 6 bases removed from V and 1 base from J, the gap between germline ends came to 12 bases. In nucleotides, the CDR3 is TGTGCCAGCACCCAAGACGGTCGCACAGATACGCAGTATTTT. It is translated as CASTQDGRTDTQYF. Together with reference TRBV5-4 and TRBJ2-3, the CDR3 gives the full variable domain: ETGVTQSPTHLIKTRGQQVTLRCSSQSGHNTVSWYQQALGQGPQFIFQYYREEENGRGNFPPRFSGLQFPNYSSELNVNALELDDSALYLCASTQDGRTDTQYFGPGTRLTVL.

Here the CDR3 DNA reads TGCGCCAGCAGCTCTGGGGACAGGGGAGAGACCCAGTACTTC. This sequence encodes CASSSGDRGETQYF. The genes are TRBV5-1 and TRBJ2-5, with 10 bases aligning to TRBD1. Per the germline V gene, CDR1 is SGHRS and CDR2 is YFSETQ. V dropped 3 bases and J dropped 4; count of bases not matched to a gene: 3. CDR3 length equals 14 residues.

This clonotype was counted between two and nine times. The chain links TRBV12-3 or TRBV12-4 to TRBJ2-1; a possible D gene is TRBD2 (6 bases). The CDR3 length is 16 residues. V lost 5 bases, J lost 0 bases, and 14 bases lay in between. As DNA, the CDR3 is TGTGCCAGCAGTCCAGGGACTTCCAGCTCCTACAATGAGCAGTTCTTC. It encodes CASSPGTSSSYNEQFF.